These T cell receptor beta chains were read from a single sample in a study of identical twins. TCRdb recomputed calls from the 5' RACE reads with MiXCR, one row per CDR3 protein. The sample lists 230,000 or so distinct CDR3 sequences, roughly 8% occurring once. This sample also belongs to another study, concerning yellow fever vaccine responses in identical twins.

Sequencing used CD8+ T cells sorted from blood. All receptors derive from a woman aged 18-29 years in good health. CDR3s leave out the opening cysteine and the closing phenylalanine or tryptophan. Clone size is not always given. Where it is, it says once, few, many or a class for expanded clones.

v_call: TRBV24-1
clone_size: -
cdr3_aa: ATSDQGLAGETDTQY

v_call: TRBV20-1
clone_size: few
cdr3_aa: SAEDRNSYEQY

v_call: TRBV5-4
clone_size: -
cdr3_aa: ASSSRDSIGNTIY

v_call: TRBV6-1
clone_size: -
cdr3_aa: ASSEGAGTTYEQY

v_call: TRBV4-1
clone_size: -
cdr3_aa: ASSQDRGGGQPQH

v_call: TRBV28
clone_size: -
cdr3_aa: ASSFRETYNEQF

v_call: TRBV27
clone_size: -
cdr3_aa: ASSRQGLAGGPSYNEQF

v_call: TRBV4-3
clone_size: few
cdr3_aa: ASSQDPGTSGYEQY

v_call: TRBV29-1
clone_size: -
cdr3_aa: SVCLPLSTDTQY

v_call: TRBV6-2/TRBV6-3
clone_size: -
cdr3_aa: ASSSRRLAGDGETQY

v_call: TRBV29-1
clone_size: many
cdr3_aa: SVVGSIANEQF

v_call: TRBV9
clone_size: few
cdr3_aa: ASSVATMPGYEQY

v_call: TRBV7-9
clone_size: -
cdr3_aa: ASSPPGQGQSAF

v_call: TRBV28
clone_size: few
cdr3_aa: ASISETQY

v_call: TRBV6-1
clone_size: -
cdr3_aa: ASSGGGVTYEQY

v_call: TRBV29-1
clone_size: many
cdr3_aa: SVQQVTTDTQY

v_call: TRBV27
clone_size: -
cdr3_aa: ASSSRIGPRGDEQY

v_call: TRBV7-9
clone_size: -
cdr3_aa: AILSGNYNEQF

v_call: TRBV20-1
clone_size: -
cdr3_aa: SAPGLAGDTFYEQY

v_call: TRBV15
clone_size: -
cdr3_aa: ATSRTRRTGGQETQY

v_call: TRBV7-9
clone_size: many
cdr3_aa: ASSPKYPYEQY

v_call: TRBV6-1
clone_size: -
cdr3_aa: ASSLWRAGVEETQY

v_call: TRBV7-8
clone_size: many
cdr3_aa: ASKGTGWYEQY

v_call: TRBV7-9
clone_size: -
cdr3_aa: ASSLIEGQGTGELF

v_call: TRBV6-4
clone_size: -
cdr3_aa: ASSVRLASGSDEQF

v_call: TRBV12-3/TRBV12-4
clone_size: many
cdr3_aa: ASHVQEAGELF

v_call: TRBV6-2/TRBV6-3
clone_size: few
cdr3_aa: ASSPRGEFNEQF

v_call: TRBV7-8
clone_size: many
cdr3_aa: ASSEREYDNEQF

v_call: TRBV27
clone_size: many
cdr3_aa: ASSPLAGAIEQY

v_call: TRBV27
clone_size: many
cdr3_aa: ASSLSPGTWDTQY

v_call: TRBV6-4
clone_size: many
cdr3_aa: ASSGLASGTDTQY

v_call: TRBV29-1
clone_size: many
cdr3_aa: SVSQGKAEVGNEQF

v_call: TRBV20-1
clone_size: few
cdr3_aa: SVAIRTSNEQY

v_call: TRBV29-1
clone_size: many
cdr3_aa: SVSAGYEQY

v_call: TRBV4-1
clone_size: few
cdr3_aa: ASSLGLTSTNYGYT

v_call: TRBV10-1
clone_size: -
cdr3_aa: ASSEGLAGVVGELF

v_call: TRBV20-1
clone_size: -
cdr3_aa: SAREVETGGIQY

v_call: TRBV12-3/TRBV12-4
clone_size: -
cdr3_aa: ASRDGITDTGELF

v_call: TRBV4-3
clone_size: few
cdr3_aa: ASSQAAEGKGRQY